The clone carrying this T cell receptor beta chain was counted a few times. This specimen belongs to a study of blood T cell repertoires in COVID-19. Study-wide background: COVID-19 samples, acute and convalescent, were from the United States, Italy and Spain. Sample material is recorded as cDNA or gDNA derived from T cells, B-cell-depleted T cells, or PBMCs.

Authors' data handling: It was from reference gene primer amplification that nucleated cell counts were estimated. The assay was immunoSEQ multiplex PCR, and TCRdb's table has in-frame clones only and misses some. The D gene and trimming were derived from the DNA, and the V and J assignments and clone size from that table. This sample carries 200,000 or so clones, just over 85% of them seen once, and the ten largest clones take roughly 4.2%. Trimming cost V 4 bases and J 7 bases; bases outside gene matches: 5. Germline values: CDR1 LGHDT, CDR2 YNNKEL (reference sequence). The CDR3 totals 14 residues.

This receptor was taken from a middle-aged man with acute or convalescent COVID-19. Sample: peripheral blood. V is TRBV3-1 (or the pseudogene TRBV3-2) and J is TRBJ2-7, with 12 bases fitting TRBD2. The CDR3 spells CASSPRLAGDEQYF. Here the CDR3 DNA reads TGTGCCAGCAGCCCTCGACTAGCGGGGGATGAGCAGTACTTC.